Following are 24 T cell receptor beta chains from one sample sequenced in a study of memory CD4+ T cells and cytomegalovirus serostatus. The sort gate was single viable CD3+CD4+CD8-CD45RO+ cells for memory CD4+ T cells. Clones were sequenced by immunoSEQ multiplex PCR, and TCRdb holds only the in-frame ones, with some missing. The sample lists 70,000 to 90,000 clones; around 78% were seen once. Sequencing used memory CD4+ T cells from blood. The receptors derive from an adult in good health and CMV-seropositive.

This clone was seen a single time. The chain employs TRBV2 and TRBJ2-5; 7 nucleotides align to TRBD2. The CDR3 spans 13 residues. The germline gives CDR1 SNHLY, CDR2 FYNNEI. The ends lost 9 bases at V and 8 bases at J; junction bases unmatched: 12. CDR3 sequence: CASGGRDPATQYF. Here the CDR3 DNA reads TGTGCCAGTGGGGGGAGGGACCCGGCCACCCAGTACTTC.

V and J are TRBV11-2 and TRBJ1-3; a possible D gene is TRBD1 (5 bases). Looked up from germline, CDR1 is SGHAT and CDR2 is FQNNGV. Trimming removed 5 bases from V and 0 bases from J, with 14 bases in between. The CDR3 has 16 amino acids. CDR3 bases: TGTGCCAGCAGCCCGGGACTCCAGAGCTCTGGAAACACCATATATTTT. This encodes CASSPGLQSSGNTIYF.

The chain couples TRBV30 to TRBJ1-3; 9 bases are a match to TRBD1. The CDR3 totals 18 residues. The germline CDR1 and CDR2 sequences are GTSNPN and SVGIG (reference sequence). With 1 base clipped from V and 0 bases from J, the junction kept 10 bases outside the gene matches. The chain's CDR3 is CAWSAKTPGQGSGNTIYF. For the CDR3, the DNA is TGTGCCTGGAGTGCGAAAACACCGGGACAGGGCTCTGGAAACACCATATATTTT.

V gene TRBV19 combines with J gene TRBJ1-3; D gene uncertain. Germline CDR1 is LNHDA and CDR2 is SQIVND (reference sequence). V shed 5 bases and J shed 0 bases, with 17 bases lying between them. The CDR3 has 17 residues. DNA of the CDR3: TGTGCCAGTAGTTCTAGCGGCAGGAGACCCTCTGGAAACACCATATATTTT. Encoded protein: CASSSSGRRPSGNTIYF.

The chain links TRBV10-1 to TRBJ2-3, with 12 nucleotides matching TRBD2. Germline assignment: CDR1 WNHNN and CDR2 SYGVQD (reference sequence). With V trimmed by 4 bases and J by 0 bases, 5 bases remained unmatched. The CDR3 contains 17 residues. The DNA of the CDR3 is TGCGCCAGCAGTGGGACTAGCGGGGACACTAGCACAGATACGCAGTATTTT. Protein product: CASSGTSGDTSTDTQYF.

The CDR3 DNA is TGTGCCAGCAGTTGGGCGACAGGGAGACTACAAGATACGCAGTATTTT. This codes for CASSWATGRLQDTQYF. J is TRBJ2-3 and V is TRBV27; TRBD1 matches at 7 bases. The CDR3 runs to 16 residues. In germline, CDR1 is MNHEY, CDR2 SMNVEV (reference sequence). V was clipped by 4 bases and J by 5 bases; unmatched bases: 12.

The chain couples TRBV6-1 to TRBJ1-4; maybe TRBD1 (6 bases). This CDR3 is built from 15 residues. V was clipped by 3 bases and J by 10 bases, with 18 bases between them. The germline CDR1 and CDR2 sequences are MNHNS and SASEGT. The CDR3 sequence: CASSESRGVVGKLFF. CDR3 coding DNA: TGTGCCAGCAGTGAGAGCAGGGGCGTGGTGGGAAAACTGTTTTTT.

The chain couples TRBV6-5 to TRBJ2-1; tentatively, D is TRBD2 (5 bases). The CDR3 totals 14 residues. Germline assignment: CDR1 MNHEY and CDR2 SVGAGI. V lost 6 bases and J 1 base, leaving 10 bases between the germline ends. The CDR3 DNA sequence: TGTGCCAGCAGCCGGACTCGGTCCTACAATGAGCAGTTCTTC. This encodes CASSRTRSYNEQFF.

This clone was detected a few times. The V gene is TRBV19, the J gene TRBJ2-3; unclear D gene. Germline V CDR1 and CDR2: LNHDA, SQIVND (reference sequence). The CDR3 spans 13 residues. The germline V and J ends were trimmed by 7 bases and 1 base, with 9 bases remaining between them. CDR3 sequence (DNA): TGTGCCAGTAAAGGGCGGCGCACAGATACGCAGTATTTT. This translates into CASKGRRTDTQYF.

This clone was found once. The J gene is TRBJ1-2, the V gene TRBV11-2, with D perhaps matching TRBD1 (6 bases). Per germline, CDR1 SGHAT and CDR2 FQNNGV. Trimming cost V 4 bases and J 3 bases, with 15 bases left between them. CDR3 length: 15 amino acids. CDR3 sequence reads: CASSSPAGADYGYTF. CDR3 in DNA: TGTGCCAGCAGCTCCCCGGCGGGGGCAGACTATGGCTACACCTTC.

This sequence joins TRBV7-2 and TRBJ2-7; 11 bases are a match to TRBD2. This CDR3 comprises 14 residues. The germline V gene has CDR1 SGHTA and CDR2 FQGNSA. Trimming took 7 bases from V and 1 from J; bases not matched to a gene: 3. The CDR3 DNA sequence: TGTGCCAGCAAGCGGACTAGCGGGTCCTACGAGCAGTACTTC. It is translated as CASKRTSGSYEQYF.

The rearrangement links TRBV5-1 to TRBJ1-4; 10 nucleotides agree with TRBD1. V lost 0 bases and J lost 10; bases outside the gene matches: 0. Germline CDR1 and CDR2: SGHRS and YFSETQ. This CDR3 spans 13 amino acids. CDR3 residues: CASSLGDRGKLFF. The CDR3 nucleotides read TGCGCCAGCAGCTTGGGGGACAGGGGAAAACTGTTTTTT.

The DNA for the CDR3 is TGTGCCACACAGGGTAATGGCAATCAGCCCCAGCATTTT. Its protein product is CATQGNGNQPQHF. The chain employs TRBV10-3 and TRBJ1-5; D may be TRBD1 (6 bases). The V and J ends lost 10 bases and 2 bases respectively, with 12 bases between them. Germline V gene sequence: CDR1 ENHRY, CDR2 SYGVKD. The CDR3 loop spans 13 amino acids.

A single count supports this clone. The chain uses TRBV5-5 and TRBJ1-1; 7 positions match TRBD1. Germline trimming cut 4 bases from V and 1 base from J; bases unmatched to any gene: 7. This CDR3 spans 15 amino acids. CDR1 is SGHKS and CDR2 is YYEKEE in the germline V gene (reference sequence). The CDR3, as DNA: TGTGCCAGCAGCATATTGAGGACAGGGAACACTGAAGCTTTCTTT. This translates into CASSILRTGNTEAFF.

Points on this clone: Germline and junction disagree at one end, which may indicate a read error. The rearrangement joins TRBV2 to TRBJ2-1; D call uncertain. The CDR3 contains 10 residues. From germline, CDR1 is SNHLY and CDR2 FYNNEI. For the CDR3, the DNA is TGTGCCAGCAGTGAAAAGGAAACAGTCTTC. Its protein product is CASSEKETVF.

V gene TRBV27 combines with J gene TRBJ1-5; D remains unclear. The germline V and J ends were trimmed by 3 bases and 7 bases, with 10 bases remaining between them. Germline values: CDR1 MNHEY, CDR2 SMNVEV (reference sequence). The CDR3 sequence is 13 residues long. CDR3 in amino acids: CASSFQVKQPQHF. CDR3 in DNA: TGTGCCAGCAGTTTTCAGGTTAAACAGCCCCAGCATTTT.

The V gene is TRBV29-1, the J gene TRBJ1-2; D unclear. Looked up from germline, CDR1 is SQVTM and CDR2 is ANQGSEA. V lost 6 bases and J lost 7, with 24 bases in between. The length of the CDR3 is 15 residues. The CDR3 protein is CSVEEPRPSFTGYTF. Written as DNA, the CDR3 is TGCAGCGTCGAGGAACCACGCCCATCCTTTACTGGCTACACCTTC.

A few counts support this clone. The same CDR3 arises from other DNA sequences in this sample as well. As DNA, the CDR3 is TGTGCCAGCGGGCGAGAGGGTGGCTACACCTTC. Translated: CASGREGGYTF. The chain employs TRBV28 and TRBJ1-2, with no clear D. The V and J ends lost 8 bases and 7 bases respectively, with 11 bases between them. The germline CDR1 and CDR2 sequences are MDHEN and SYDVKM. This CDR3 is 11 amino acids long.

This clone turned up a few times. J is TRBJ2-2 and V is TRBV4-2; 7 bases are a match to TRBD2. The V gene's germline CDR1 is LGHNA and CDR2 YNFKEQ. V was pared by 3 bases and J by 7 bases, with 14 bases of the junction left unmatched. This CDR3 is 17 amino acids long. Here the CDR3 reads CASSHPEGGARSGELFF. The CDR3 DNA is TGTGCCAGCAGCCATCCGGAGGGAGGGGCTCGGAGCGGGGAGCTGTTTTTT.

The CDR3 coding sequence is TGTGCCAGCTCACTCGACAGGACGTCGCAGCCCCAGCATTTT. It is translated as CASSLDRTSQPQHF. The V gene is TRBV18, the J gene TRBJ1-5; D might be TRBD1 (6 bases). CDR1 and CDR2 from the germline V gene are KGHSH and LQKENI. Trimming took 4 bases from V and 7 from J, leaving 14 bases between them. The CDR3 has 14 amino acids.

The V gene is TRBV7-2, the J gene TRBJ1-3; D call uncertain. Germline V gene sequence: CDR1 SGHTA, CDR2 FQGNSA. Between the trimmed V and J ends, which lost 4 bases and 7 bases, there was a span of 17 bases. The CDR3 sequence is 15 residues long. The CDR3 spells CASSSGPGGHNTIYF. CDR3 coding DNA: TGTGCCAGCAGCTCGGGCCCGGGAGGCCATAACACCATATATTTT.

The V gene is TRBV28, the J gene TRBJ1-3, with 7 bases that match TRBD1. The CDR3 extends over 12 amino acids. J lost 5 bases, V lost 10 bases, and 5 bases had no gene match. Germline CDR1 reads MDHEN; CDR2 reads SYDVKM. The CDR3 is CAISTGRNTIYF. The CDR3 DNA reads as TGTGCCATCTCGACAGGGAGAAACACCATATATTTT.

The chain is built from TRBV28 and TRBJ1-1; the D gene is possibly TRBD1 (5 bases). Trimming cost V 8 bases and J 6 bases, with 13 bases left between them. This CDR3 comprises 12 residues. Per the germline V gene, CDR1 is MDHEN and CDR2 is SYDVKM. The CDR3 sequence: CASVRRAAEAFF. The CDR3 region has the DNA TGTGCCAGCGTGCGCAGGGCGGCTGAAGCTTTCTTT.

The genes are TRBV5-1 and TRBJ2-3; tentative D call: TRBD2 (6 bases). This CDR3 contains 13 residues. Between the trimmed V and J ends, which lost 4 bases and 3 bases, there was a span of 9 bases. CDR1 is SGHRS, CDR2 YFSETQ, per germline. The CDR3 DNA reads as TGCGCCAGCAGCCCGACTAGTACAGATACGCAGTATTTT. This gives the protein CASSPTSTDTQYF.